The entry that follows covers one TCR beta chain sequence. Its antigen remains unidentified. TCRdb's table, derived via immunoSEQ multiplex PCR, lists solely in-frame clones and lacks some. The data show over 25,000 clones, roughly nine tenths seen once. These data are taken from a study of T cells in localized non-small cell lung cancer. Findings and limits, study-wide: Longer overall survival was seen with higher T cell density measured in blood.

The TCR comes from a man aged 35-75 years with stage II lung adenocarcinoma. The sequencing here drew on PBMCs, taken before any cancer treatment.

Here the CDR3 DNA reads TGTGCCAGCAGTCCAACCCCGGGGGGCGCAAGTGAAGCTTTCTTT. As protein: CASSPTPGGASEAFF. The chain couples TRBV25-1 to TRBJ1-1, with a possible D match to TRBD1 (6 bases). Germline V gene sequence: CDR1 MGHDK, CDR2 SYGVNS. V lost 5 bases to trimming and J lost 7 bases, with 20 bases between them. The CDR3 is made up of 15 amino acids. Using reference TRBV25-1 and TRBJ1-1 for the parts outside the CDR3, the full variable domain is EADIYQTPRYLVIGTGKKITLECSQTMGHDKMYWYQQDPGMELHLIHYSYGVNSTEKGDLSSESTVSRIRTEHFPLTLESARPSHTSQYLCASSPTPGGASEAFFGQGTRLTVV.